This T cell receptor (beta chain) stems from a study of blood T cell repertoires in COVID-19. Study-wide background: Spain, Italy and the United States supplied samples that represented acute and convalescent COVID-19.

Profiling relied on immunoSEQ multiplex PCR, and the TCRdb table lists in-frame clones only, not all of them. The repertoire includes roughly 400,000 clones, 89% of them detected once, and about 1.7% sits in the top ten. In terms of age and location, participants ranged from roughly 18 to 90 years and lived in under 30 US areas. Participants' own reports of clinical history determined their cohort assignment. Recovery among Cohort 3 donors was established by two negative PCRs, clearance, or symptom resolution. The CDR3 has 14 residues. Per germline, CDR1 SGHRS and CDR2 YFSETQ. Deletions cut 0 bases from V and 6 bases from J, with 12 bases between.

Sequenced: PBMCs or T cells enriched from blood (not recorded which). The receptor was isolated from a woman under 40 who had recovered from COVID-19. The chain carries TRBV5-1 and TRBJ1-2, with no clear D. This CDR3 is CASSLGRVSDGYTF. For the CDR3, the DNA is TGCGCCAGCAGCTTGGGGAGAGTGAGCGATGGCTACACCTTC.